This T cell receptor beta chain was recovered during a study of cytomegalovirus exposure and HLA in healthy donors. TCRdb's copy holds only in-frame clones and misses some; the assay was immunoSEQ multiplex PCR. The repertoire consists of about 100,000 clones, with 90% to 97% occurring once and the leading ten covering 0.67%. While the first cohort had fewer than 850 subjects, the donors belonged to the separate validation cohort of over a hundred subjects. Concerning this clone itself: Its matching antigen is unknown.

Findings and limits, study-wide: Confirmation in vitro established that three CMV-associated chains were specific for CMV antigens.

CDR3 length: 13 residues. CDR1 SGHDT and CDR2 YYEEEE come from the germline V gene. Trimming left V 0 bases short and J 6 bases short, with 6 bases between. The rearrangement links TRBV5-6 to TRBJ2-2; no clear D. The sequenced material came from PBMCs. This TCR derives from a woman between 18 and 29 years old in good health and CMV-seronegative. The CDR3 is CASSLGPPGELFF. The CDR3 DNA reads TGTGCCAGCAGCTTGGGGCCCCCCGGGGAGCTGTTTTTT. The full variable domain, in which reference TRBV5-6 and TRBJ2-2 provide the parts outside the CDR3, is DAGVTQSPTHLIKTRGQQVTLRCSPKSGHDTVSWYQQALGQGPQFIFQYYEEEERQRGNFPDRFSGHQFPNYSSELNVNALLLGDSALYLCASSLGPPGELFFGEGSRLTVL.